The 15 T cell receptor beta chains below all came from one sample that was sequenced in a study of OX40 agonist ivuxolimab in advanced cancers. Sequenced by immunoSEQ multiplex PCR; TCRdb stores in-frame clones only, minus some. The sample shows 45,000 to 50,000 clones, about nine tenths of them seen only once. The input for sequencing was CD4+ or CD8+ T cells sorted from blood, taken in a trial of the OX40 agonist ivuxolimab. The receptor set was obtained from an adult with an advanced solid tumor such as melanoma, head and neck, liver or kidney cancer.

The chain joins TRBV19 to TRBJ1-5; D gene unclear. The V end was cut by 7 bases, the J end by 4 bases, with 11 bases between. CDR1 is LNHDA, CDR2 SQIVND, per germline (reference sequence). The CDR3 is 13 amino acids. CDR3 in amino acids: CASNWGGNQPQHF. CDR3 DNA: TGTGCCAGTAATTGGGGTGGAAATCAGCCCCAGCATTTT.

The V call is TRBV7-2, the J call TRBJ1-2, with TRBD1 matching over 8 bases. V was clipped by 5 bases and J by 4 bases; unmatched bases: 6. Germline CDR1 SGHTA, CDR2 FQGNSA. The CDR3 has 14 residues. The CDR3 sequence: CASSRQGALYGYTF. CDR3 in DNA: TGTGCCAGCAGCCGTCAGGGGGCTCTCTATGGCTACACCTTC.

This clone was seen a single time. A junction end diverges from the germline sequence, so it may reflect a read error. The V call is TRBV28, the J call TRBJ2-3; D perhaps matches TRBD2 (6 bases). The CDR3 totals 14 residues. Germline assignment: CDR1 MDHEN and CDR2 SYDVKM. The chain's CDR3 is CASSFGGSTHTQYF. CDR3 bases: TGTGCCAGCAGTTTTGGGGGGAGCACACATACGCAGTATTTT.

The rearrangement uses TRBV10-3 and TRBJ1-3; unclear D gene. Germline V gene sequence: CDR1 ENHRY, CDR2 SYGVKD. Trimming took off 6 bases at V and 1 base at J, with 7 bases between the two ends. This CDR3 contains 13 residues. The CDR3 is CAIRAESGNTIYF. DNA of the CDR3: TGTGCCATCAGGGCAGAGTCTGGAAACACCATATATTTT.

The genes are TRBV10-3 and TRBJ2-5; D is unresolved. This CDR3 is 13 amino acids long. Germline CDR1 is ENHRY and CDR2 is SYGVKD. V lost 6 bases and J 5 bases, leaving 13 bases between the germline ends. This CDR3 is CAISELGWETQYF. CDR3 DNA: TGTGCCATCAGCGAACTGGGGTGGGAGACCCAGTACTTC.

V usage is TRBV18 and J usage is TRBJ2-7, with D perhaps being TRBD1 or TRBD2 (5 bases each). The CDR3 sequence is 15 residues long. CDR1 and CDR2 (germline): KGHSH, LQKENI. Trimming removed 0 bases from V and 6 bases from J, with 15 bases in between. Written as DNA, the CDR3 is TGTGCCAGCTCACCACCGGGACCCCACGGAGCCGAGCAGTACTTC. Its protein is CASSPPGPHGAEQYF.

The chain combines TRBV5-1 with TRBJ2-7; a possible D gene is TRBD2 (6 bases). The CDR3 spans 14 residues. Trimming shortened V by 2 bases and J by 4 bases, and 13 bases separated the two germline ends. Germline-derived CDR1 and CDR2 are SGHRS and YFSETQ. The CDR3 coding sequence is TGCGCCAGCAGCTTTGGAGGGACCGGTTACGAGCAGTACTTC. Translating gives CASSFGGTGYEQYF.

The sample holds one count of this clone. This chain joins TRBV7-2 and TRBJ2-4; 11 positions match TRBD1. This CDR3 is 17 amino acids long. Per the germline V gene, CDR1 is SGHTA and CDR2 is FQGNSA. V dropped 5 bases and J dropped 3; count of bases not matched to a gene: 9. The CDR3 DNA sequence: TGTGCCAGCAGCCTAGGACCGGGACAGGGGGACAAAAACATTCAGTACTTC. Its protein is CASSLGPGQGDKNIQYF.

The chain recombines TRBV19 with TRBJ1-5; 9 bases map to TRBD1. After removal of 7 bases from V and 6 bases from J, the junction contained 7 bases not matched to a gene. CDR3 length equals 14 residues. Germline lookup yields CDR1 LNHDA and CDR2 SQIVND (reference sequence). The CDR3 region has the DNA TGTGCCAGTACCGATGGACAGGGGAGTCAGCCCCAGCATTTT. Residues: CASTDGQGSQPQHF.

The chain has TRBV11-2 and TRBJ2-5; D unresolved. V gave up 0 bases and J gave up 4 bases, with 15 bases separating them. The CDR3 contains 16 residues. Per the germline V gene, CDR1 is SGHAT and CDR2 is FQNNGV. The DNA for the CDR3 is TGTGCCAGCAGCTTAGAAGTGGGAAAGCCCGCAGAGACCCAGTACTTC. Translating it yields CASSLEVGKPAETQYF.

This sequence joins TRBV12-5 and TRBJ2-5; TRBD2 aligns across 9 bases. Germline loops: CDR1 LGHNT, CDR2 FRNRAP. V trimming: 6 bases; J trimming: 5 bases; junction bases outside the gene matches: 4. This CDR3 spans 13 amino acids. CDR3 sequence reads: CASGYSGSETQYF. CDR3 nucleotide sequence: TGTGCTAGTGGCTATAGCGGGAGTGAGACCCAGTACTTC.

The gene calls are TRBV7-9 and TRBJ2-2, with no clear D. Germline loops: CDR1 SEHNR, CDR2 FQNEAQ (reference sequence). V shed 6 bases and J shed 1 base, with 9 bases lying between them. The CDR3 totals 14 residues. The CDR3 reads CASSSSLNTGELFF. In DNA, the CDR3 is TGTGCCAGCAGTAGTAGCCTGAACACCGGGGAGCTGTTTTTT.

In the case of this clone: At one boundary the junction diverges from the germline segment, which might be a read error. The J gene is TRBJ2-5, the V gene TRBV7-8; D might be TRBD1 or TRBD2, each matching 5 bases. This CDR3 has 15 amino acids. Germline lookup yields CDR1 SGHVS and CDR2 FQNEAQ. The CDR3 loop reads CASSLVARDQETQYF. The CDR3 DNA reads TGTGCCAGCAGCTTAGTTGCACGGGACCAGGAGACCCAGTACTTC.

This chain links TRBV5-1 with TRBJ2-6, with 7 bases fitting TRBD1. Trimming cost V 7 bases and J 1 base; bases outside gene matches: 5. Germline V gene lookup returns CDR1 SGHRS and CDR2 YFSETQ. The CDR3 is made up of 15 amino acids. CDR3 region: CASRTGSSGANVLTF. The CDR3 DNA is TGCGCCAGCCGGACAGGTTCGTCTGGGGCCAACGTCCTGACTTTC.

CDR3 nucleotide sequence: TGTGCTAGTGGTAACAGGGACAGGGGGGCTGAAGCTTTCTTT. It translates to CASGNRDRGAEAFF. The chain combines TRBV12-5 with TRBJ1-1; 11 nucleotides line up with TRBD1. There are 14 residues in the CDR3. The germline gives CDR1 LGHNT, CDR2 FRNRAP. V lost 5 bases and J lost 6; bases outside the gene matches: 5.